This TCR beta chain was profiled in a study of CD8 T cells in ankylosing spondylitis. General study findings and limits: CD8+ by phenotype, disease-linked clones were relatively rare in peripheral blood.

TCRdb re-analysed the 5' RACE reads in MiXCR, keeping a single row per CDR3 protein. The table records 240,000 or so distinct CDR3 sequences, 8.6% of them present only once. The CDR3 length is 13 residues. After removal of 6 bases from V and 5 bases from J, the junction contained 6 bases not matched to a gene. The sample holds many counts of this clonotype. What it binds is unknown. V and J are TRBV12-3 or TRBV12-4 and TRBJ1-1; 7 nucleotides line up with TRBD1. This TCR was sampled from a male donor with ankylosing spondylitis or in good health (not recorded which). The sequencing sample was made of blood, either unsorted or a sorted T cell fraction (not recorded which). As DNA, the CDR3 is TGTGCCAGCAGCCCAGGGGGGACAACTGAAGCTTTCTTT. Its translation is CASSPGGTTEAFF.